The 29 T cell receptor beta chains listed next were all sequenced from one sample in a study of blood T cell repertoires in COVID-19. TCRdb's copy holds only in-frame clones and misses some; the assay was immunoSEQ multiplex PCR. The sample records fewer than 200,000 clones, over 75% being singletons. The sequenced material came from peripheral blood. These receptor sequences come from a man between 40 and 49 years old with active or convalescent COVID-19.

A remark on this clone: Additional DNA sequences in this sample encode the identical CDR3. The chain couples TRBV5-1 to TRBJ2-2; no firm D call. V lost 5 bases and J 2 bases, leaving 10 bases between the germline ends. CDR1 and CDR2 (germline): SGHRS, YFSETQ. The CDR3 consists of 14 residues. The CDR3 DNA reads TGCGCCAGCAGTTCCGACTCAAACACCGGGGAGCTGTTTTTT. Its translation is CASSSDSNTGELFF.

The V gene is TRBV27, the J gene TRBJ1-5; TRBD1 is a possible D gene (6 bases). Germline-derived CDR1 and CDR2 are MNHEY and SMNVEV (reference sequence). V was shortened by 6 bases and J by 8 bases, with 11 bases between the two germline ends. The CDR3 sequence is 12 residues long. CDR3 sequence: CASSPAGEPQHF. The CDR3 DNA reads TGTGCCAGCAGCCCTGCAGGGGAGCCCCAGCATTTT.

The chain is built from TRBV7-3 and TRBJ2-2; D uncertain. The CDR3 contains 14 residues. Germline CDR1 SGHTA, CDR2 FQGTGA. Trimming removed 1 base at V and 7 bases at J, with 10 bases between. CDR3 nucleotides: TGTGCCAGCAGCTTAAACAGATACGGCGGGGAGCTGTTTTTT. Protein: CASSLNRYGGELFF.

This clone turned up a few times. The chain uses TRBV30 and TRBJ2-2, with 10 bases aligning to TRBD2. J lost 6 bases, V lost 2 bases, and 9 bases had no gene match. Germline V gene lookup returns CDR1 GTSNPN and CDR2 SVGIG (reference sequence). The CDR3 totals 16 residues. The CDR3 sequence: CAWSWGLAGAAGELFF. CDR3 sequence (DNA): TGTGCCTGGAGTTGGGGGCTAGCGGGGGCCGCCGGGGAGCTGTTTTTT.

V gene TRBV7-2 combines with J gene TRBJ1-1; TRBD1 matches 8 bases. Germline CDR1 and CDR2: SGHTA and FQGNSA. V dropped 5 bases and J dropped 7; count of bases not matched to a gene: 9. The CDR3 extends over 14 amino acids. The CDR3 DNA is TGTGCCAGCAGCGCCACAGGGGGTCGGGGTGAAGCTTTCTTT. Amino acids: CASSATGGRGEAFF.

This chain links TRBV15 with TRBJ1-3; D is possibly TRBD1 (5 bases). Germline CDR1 LNHNV, CDR2 YYDKDF (reference sequence). The CDR3 consists of 18 residues. V lost 3 bases to trimming and J lost 0 bases, with 18 bases between them. CDR3 in DNA: TGTGCCACCAGCAGGAGACAGCAGGCCCCGAGCTCTGGAAACACCATATATTTT. Translating gives CATSRRQQAPSSGNTIYF.

The rearrangement uses TRBV11-2 and TRBJ1-2; TRBD1 agrees at 7 bases. Germline V gives CDR1 SGHAT, CDR2 FQNNGV. The CDR3 consists of 15 residues. Trimming cost V 5 bases and J 2 bases; bases outside gene matches: 8. The CDR3 DNA is TGTGCCAGCAGCGGCGTCACGGGACAGAACTATGGCTACACCTTC. Amino acids: CASSGVTGQNYGYTF.

The V and J genes are TRBV28 and TRBJ1-1, with a possible D match to TRBD1 (6 bases). Between the trimmed V and J ends, which lost 8 bases and 0 bases, there was a span of 19 bases. The CDR3 totals 16 residues. Germline V gives CDR1 MDHEN, CDR2 SYDVKM. The CDR3 bases are TGTGCCAGCTCTTCAGGGGCCGGGCGTTTGAACACTGAAGCTTTCTTT. Its protein product is CASSSGAGRLNTEAFF.

J is TRBJ1-1 and V is TRBV6-5; 7 bases map to TRBD1. Germline V gives CDR1 MNHEY, CDR2 SVGAGI. The length of the CDR3 is 11 residues. With 6 bases clipped from V and 10 bases from J, the junction kept 5 bases outside the gene matches. The CDR3 bases are TGTGCCAGCAGGCTACAGGGGACAGCTTTCTTT. This translates into CASRLQGTAFF.

The chain recombines TRBV7-6 with TRBJ1-5; tentative D call: TRBD1 (5 bases). Trimming took 4 bases from V and 4 from J, leaving 14 bases between them. Germline V gene sequence: CDR1 SGHVS, CDR2 FNYEAQ. This CDR3 region has 15 residues. This chain's CDR3 is CASSSGRGDNQPQHF. In DNA, the CDR3 is TGTGCCAGCAGCTCAGGTAGGGGTGATAATCAGCCCCAGCATTTT.

The CDR3 is CAWSVRTSGGAEQFF. Written as DNA, the CDR3 is TGTGCCTGGAGTGTAAGAACTAGCGGGGGGGCTGAGCAGTTCTTC. The rearrangement uses TRBV30 and TRBJ2-1; 13 bases are a match to TRBD2. This CDR3 comprises 15 residues. The germline V gene encodes CDR1 GTSNPN and CDR2 SVGIG (reference sequence). The J segment lost 9 bases and the V segment lost 0 bases, leaving 5 bases of the junction unmatched. Together with reference TRBV30 and TRBJ2-1, the CDR3 gives the full variable domain: SQTIHQWPATLVQPVGSPLSLECTVEGTSNPNLYWYRQAAGRGLQLLFYSVGIGQISSEVPQNLSASRPQDRQFILSSKKLLLSDSGFYLCAWSVRTSGGAEQFFGPGTRLTVL.

The rearrangement joins TRBV2 to TRBJ1-2; 7 bases are a match to TRBD1. This CDR3 spans 14 amino acids. Germline values: CDR1 SNHLY, CDR2 FYNNEI. Trimming took 6 bases from V and 7 from J; bases not matched to a gene: 11. The CDR3 nucleotides read TGTGCCAGCAGAATTGGGACAGCCCCCAGTGGCTACACCTTC. Translation gives CASRIGTAPSGYTF.

The chain combines TRBV6-5 with TRBJ1-5; D not certain. V was cut by 6 bases and J by 4 bases, with 13 bases left in between. CDR1 and CDR2 (germline): MNHEY, SVGAGI. CDR3 length equals 14 residues. CDR3 region: CASSPGSSNQPQHF. CDR3 sequence (DNA): TGTGCCAGCAGCCCCGGGTCCTCAAATCAGCCCCAGCATTTT.

The genes are TRBV28 and TRBJ1-4; 7 nucleotides align to TRBD1. Germline values: CDR1 MDHEN, CDR2 SYDVKM. The CDR3 runs to 15 residues. Losses at the gene ends were 5 bases for V and 7 bases for J; bases not matched to a gene: 10. CDR3 amino acids: CASSRKGARFEKLFF. The CDR3, as DNA: TGTGCCAGCAGTCGAAAGGGGGCGCGTTTTGAAAAACTGTTTTTT. Full variable domain (missing parts from reference TRBV28 and TRBJ1-4): DVKVTQSSRYLVKRTGEKVFLECVQDMDHENMFWYRQDPGLGLRLIYFSYDVKMKEKGDIPEGYSVSREKKERFSLILESASTNQTSMYLCASSRKGARFEKLFFGSGTQLSVL.

This chain links TRBV5-1 with TRBJ2-2; 9 positions agree with TRBD2. Germline loops: CDR1 SGHRS, CDR2 YFSETQ. J lost 2 bases, V lost 0 bases, and 14 bases had no gene match. There are 20 residues in the CDR3. The DNA for the CDR3 is TGCGCCAGCAGCTTGGTTTATCTTCGTTTAGCGGGGGTAAACACCGGGGAGCTGTTTTTT. This gives the protein CASSLVYLRLAGVNTGELFF. The entire variable domain, with the rest obtained from reference TRBV5-1 and TRBJ2-2, is as follows: KAGVTQTPRYLIKTRGQQVTLSCSPISGHRSVSWYQQTPGQGLQFLFEYFSETQRNKGNFPGRFSGRQFSNSRSEMNVSTLELGDSALYLCASSLVYLRLAGVNTGELFFGEGSRLTVL.

This clone was picked up one time. The V and J genes are TRBV6-1 and TRBJ1-2; unclear D gene. Per germline, CDR1 MNHNS and CDR2 SASEGT. V shed 0 bases and J shed 7 bases, with 6 bases lying between them. This CDR3 region has 12 residues. The CDR3 protein is CASSEAKLGYTF. DNA of the CDR3: TGTGCCAGCAGTGAAGCCAAGCTTGGCTACACCTTC.

The genes are TRBV18 and TRBJ2-7; possibly TRBD1 for D (5 bases). The germline V gene encodes CDR1 KGHSH and CDR2 LQKENI. V was trimmed by 0 bases and J by 9 bases, leaving 15 bases between them. The CDR3 has 14 amino acids. CDR3 loop: CASSPPGRVEVQYF. The DNA of the CDR3 is TGTGCCAGCTCACCACCGGGCAGGGTCGAGGTGCAGTACTTC.

The chain has TRBV4-1 and TRBJ2-2; 10 bases agree with TRBD2. Trimming took 3 bases from V and 2 from J; bases not matched to a gene: 9. This CDR3 spans 18 amino acids. Germline values: CDR1 MGHRA, CDR2 YSYEKL. The CDR3 reads CASSQGAGGPLNTGELFF. In DNA, the CDR3 is TGCGCCAGCAGCCAGGGAGCGGGGGGGCCGTTAAACACCGGGGAGCTGTTTTTT.

V usage is TRBV4-1 and J usage is TRBJ1-5, with D perhaps TRBD1 (5 bases). Per germline, CDR1 MGHRA and CDR2 YSYEKL. Deletions cut 0 bases from V and 0 bases from J, with 12 bases between. This CDR3 is 17 amino acids long. The CDR3 sequence: CASSQDQGSYSNQPQHF. In DNA form, the CDR3 reads TGCGCCAGCAGCCAAGATCAGGGCAGCTATAGCAATCAGCCCCAGCATTTT.

This clone came up a few times. The rearrangement links TRBV12-3 or TRBV12-4 to TRBJ1-2; 9 positions match TRBD1. Losses at the gene ends were 7 bases for V and 5 bases for J; bases not matched to a gene: 5. The CDR3 is 13 amino acids. The CDR3 loop is CASTDRGGYGYTF. CDR3 sequence (DNA): TGTGCCAGCACCGACAGGGGGGGATATGGCTACACCTTC.

J is TRBJ1-5 and V is TRBV7-2, with 8 bases aligning to TRBD1. Germline V gene lookup returns CDR1 SGHTA and CDR2 FQGNSA. This CDR3 is 16 amino acids long. Trimming at V came to 5 bases and at J to 5 bases, leaving 11 bases not matched to a gene. CDR3 residues: CASSQGQGRGYQPQHF. The CDR3 bases are TGTGCCAGCAGCCAAGGACAGGGTAGGGGTTATCAGCCCCAGCATTTT.

This clone was recorded only once. V is TRBV4-3 and J is TRBJ1-3, with unresolved D. CDR1 and CDR2 (germline): LGHNA, YSLEER. V lost 0 bases to trimming and J lost 4 bases, with 10 bases between them. CDR3 length: 15 residues. CDR3 sequence reads: CASSQEIDEGNTIYF. CDR3 nucleotides: TGCGCCAGCAGCCAAGAAATCGATGAGGGAAACACCATATATTTT.

The CDR3 DNA reads TGTGCCAGCAGCTCTGCTCGGAGCGGGGGGCCTTTCGAAACAGATACGCAGTATTTT. Translating it yields CASSSARSGGPFETDTQYF. The gene calls are TRBV11-2 and TRBJ2-3; 9 nucleotides align to TRBD2. CDR1 SGHAT and CDR2 FQNNGV come from the germline V gene. J lost 3 bases, V lost 4 bases, and 17 bases had no gene match. This CDR3 is 19 amino acids long.

V usage is TRBV5-1 and J usage is TRBJ1-1; D gene unclear. Germline V CDR1 and CDR2: SGHRS, YFSETQ. Trimming removed 0 bases from V and 0 bases from J, with 15 bases in between. This CDR3 contains 17 residues. CDR3 residues: CASSLGGSAGMNTEAFF. The CDR3 nucleotides read TGCGCCAGCAGCTTGGGAGGCAGTGCCGGGATGAACACTGAAGCTTTCTTT.

V and J are TRBV6-5 and TRBJ1-1, with D perhaps matching TRBD1 (6 bases). The CDR3 length is 15 residues. The germline CDR1 and CDR2 sequences are MNHEY and SVGAGI. Between the trimmed V and J ends, which lost 6 bases and 2 bases, there was a span of 16 bases. CDR3 in DNA: TGTGCCAGCAGGACTTACCAGGGGTACAACACTGAAGCTTTCTTT. This translates into CASRTYQGYNTEAFF.

CDR3 nucleotides: TGTGCCAGCAGCAAAGGATTCAGGGGGCTTTATTCACCCCTCCACTTT. Translation: CASSKGFRGLYSPLHF. J is TRBJ1-6 and V is TRBV21-1; no DNA check was done on the table's D call, TRBD1. TRBV21-1 is given as a pseudogene. The CDR3 is 16 amino acids.

V usage is TRBV11-2 and J usage is TRBJ1-6; no clear D. CDR3 length equals 14 residues. V dropped 0 bases and J dropped 15 bases, with 15 bases sitting between them. CDR1 and CDR2 (germline): SGHAT, FQNNGV. CDR3 nucleotide sequence: TGTGCCAGCAGCTTAGATTTAGCGCCGCCCATCCTCCACTTT. This translates into CASSLDLAPPILHF. Full variable domain (remainder filled in from reference TRBV11-2 and TRBJ1-6): EAGVAQSPRYKIIEKRQSVAFWCNPISGHATLYWYQQILGQGPKLLIQFQNNGVVDDSQLPKDRFSAERLKGVDSTLKIQPAKLEDSAVYLCASSLDLAPPILHFGNGTRLTVT.

This chain uses TRBV27 with TRBJ1-5; D might be TRBD1 (5 bases). Germline V gene data show CDR1 as MNHEY and CDR2 as SMNVEV (reference sequence). Between the trimmed V and J ends, which lost 3 bases and 7 bases, there was a span of 13 bases. The CDR3 has 14 amino acids. CDR3 nucleotides: TGTGCCAGCAGTTTGTCCGACGGGGGGCAGCCCCAGCATTTT. This encodes CASSLSDGGQPQHF.

The chain recombines TRBV15 with TRBJ1-5, with 8 positions matching TRBD1. CDR3 length: 19 residues. The V and J ends lost 0 bases and 0 bases, in that order; junction bases with no gene match: 10. Germline loops: CDR1 LNHNV, CDR2 YYDKDF (reference sequence). The CDR3 spells CATSRDSGQVLYSNQPQHF. In DNA form, the CDR3 reads TGTGCCACCAGCAGAGATTCGGGACAGGTCCTCTATAGCAATCAGCCCCAGCATTTT.